This TCR beta chain emerged from a study of OX40 agonist ivuxolimab in advanced cancers. Study overall: Participants could have had prior anti-PD-1, anti-PD-L1 or anti-CTLA-4 therapy, and around 40% had some. Overall study findings and caveats: Relative to CD4+, CD8+ T cells held more expanded clones on average.

Collection of blood occurred at baseline, at cycle 4 day 1, and at cycle 7 day 1. This table comes from immunoSEQ multiplex PCR, and its TCRdb copy is limited to in-frame clones, with some not included. The sample lists approximately 68,000 clones, around 84% seen once, with roughly 6.8% in the top ten. In regard to this clone: Its target is unknown.

V gave up 5 bases and J gave up 1 base, with 8 bases separating them. Germline values: CDR1 MDHEN, CDR2 SYDVKM. CDR3 size: 14 residues. V usage is TRBV28 and J usage is TRBJ2-2, with unresolved D. The TCR originated in an adult with an advanced solid tumor such as melanoma, head and neck, liver or kidney cancer. Material: CD4+ or CD8+ T cells sorted from blood, obtained in a trial of the OX40 agonist ivuxolimab. This CDR3 reads CASSGPGNTGELFF. DNA for the CDR3: TGTGCCAGCAGTGGCCCGGGGAACACCGGGGAGCTGTTTTTT.